This is a list of T cell receptor beta chains from one sample in a study of post-analysis software for immune sequencing data. TCRdb used MiXCR to reprocess the PCR reads, holding one entry per CDR3 protein. The sample shows about 760,000 distinct CDR3 sequences, 25% to 30% of them seen only once. The sample consisted of blood. These receptors were collected from a girl between 10 and 17 years old with multiple sclerosis. The CDR3 runs from the conserved cysteine through the conserved F or W. Clone size is not always given. Where it is, it says once, few, many or a class for expanded clones.

TRBV12-3/TRBV12-4	NA	TRBJ2-3	CASSLAGGQTDTQYF
TRBV28	NA	TRBJ2-3	CASSLGHVRTTDTQYF
TRBV6-2/TRBV6-3	few	TRBJ2-1	CASSPAGGEQFF
TRBV2	NA	TRBJ1-1	CASSESGGRNTEAFF
TRBV7-2	NA	TRBJ2-1	CASSTSGTRINEQFF
TRBV2	NA	TRBJ1-4	CASSEVAGSGEKLFF
TRBV20-1	few	TRBJ2-5	CSALFVMVGKTQYF
TRBV5-1	few	TRBJ2-5	CASFWGDRGQETQYF
TRBV12-3/TRBV12-4	NA	TRBJ1-1	CANTLQGGTEAFF
TRBV5-6	NA	TRBJ2-7	CASSWAGGPYEQYF
TRBV19	NA	TRBJ2-1	CASRAQAAKGPFF
TRBV20-1	NA	TRBJ1-5	CSARGDRDYNQPQHF
TRBV28	NA	TRBJ1-6	CASSLNRESPLHF
TRBV6-6	NA	TRBJ1-6	CASRSDREGSPLHF
TRBV15	NA	TRBJ2-5	CATSNLSRVARQEAQYF
TRBV20-1	NA	TRBJ2-1	CSASPGTSGGRSSYNEQFF
TRBV4-3	few	TRBJ2-7	CASSQQRGGYSYEQYF
TRBV5-1	few	TRBJ1-2	CASSLDYGAFGGYTF
TRBV5-1	NA	TRBJ2-2	CASSLDRVNTGELFF
TRBV6-5	NA	TRBJ1-1	CASSYSRWVSTEAFF
TRBV6-1	many	TRBJ2-7	CASSYGTYEQYF